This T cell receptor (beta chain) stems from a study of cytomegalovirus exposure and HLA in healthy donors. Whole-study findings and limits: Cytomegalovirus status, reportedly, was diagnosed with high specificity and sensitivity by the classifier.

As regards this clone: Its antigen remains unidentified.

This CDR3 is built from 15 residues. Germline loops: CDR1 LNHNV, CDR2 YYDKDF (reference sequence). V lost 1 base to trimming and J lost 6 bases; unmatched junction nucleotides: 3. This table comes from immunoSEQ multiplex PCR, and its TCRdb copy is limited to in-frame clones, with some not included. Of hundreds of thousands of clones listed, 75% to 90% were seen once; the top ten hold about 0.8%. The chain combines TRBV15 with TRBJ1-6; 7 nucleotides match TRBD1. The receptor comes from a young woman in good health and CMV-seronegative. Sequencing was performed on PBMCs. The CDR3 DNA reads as TGTGCCACCAGCAGAGTTGGACAGGCTAATTCACCCCTCCACTTT. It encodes CATSRVGQANSPLHF. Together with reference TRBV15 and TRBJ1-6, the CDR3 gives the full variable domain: DAMVIQNPRYQVTQFGKPVTLSCSQTLNHNVMYWYQQKSSQAPKLLFHYYDKDFNNEADTPDNFQSRRPNTSFCFLDIRSPGLGDTAMYLCATSRVGQANSPLHFGNGTRLTVT.